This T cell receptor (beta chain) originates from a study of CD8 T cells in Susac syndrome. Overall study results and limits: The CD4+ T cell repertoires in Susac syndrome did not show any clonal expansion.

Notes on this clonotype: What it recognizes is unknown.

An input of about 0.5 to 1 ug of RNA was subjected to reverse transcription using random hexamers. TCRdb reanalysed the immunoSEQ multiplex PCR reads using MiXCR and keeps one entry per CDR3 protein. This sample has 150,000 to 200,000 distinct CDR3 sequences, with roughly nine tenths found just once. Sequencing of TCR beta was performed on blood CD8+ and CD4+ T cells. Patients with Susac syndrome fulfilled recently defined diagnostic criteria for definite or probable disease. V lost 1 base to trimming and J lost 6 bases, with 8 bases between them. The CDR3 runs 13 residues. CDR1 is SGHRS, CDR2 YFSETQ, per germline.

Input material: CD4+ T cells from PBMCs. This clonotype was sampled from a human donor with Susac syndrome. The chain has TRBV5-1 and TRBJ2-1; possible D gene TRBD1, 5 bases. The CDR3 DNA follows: TGCGCCAGCAGCTTGAGACAGCGCAATGAGCAGTTCTTC. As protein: CASSLRQRNEQFF.